Each of the 10 T cell receptor beta chains below was sequenced from the same sample in a study of metastatic and nonmetastatic thyroid tumors. From the PCR reads, TCRdb re-called clones with MiXCR. The data show some 40,000 clones, with around an eighth seen just once and over 7.5% held by the top ten. No patient received treatment before thyroid surgery. Sequencing was carried out using blood. These receptor sequences come from a female donor with papillary thyroid cancer or a benign thyroid nodule (not recorded which). Some clones in this sample may be carry-over from other donors' samples.

This clone was seen at least ten times. The chain links TRBV6-4 to TRBJ2-1; 8 nucleotides agree with TRBD2. Germline CDR1 reads MRHNA; CDR2 reads SNTAGT. V dropped 8 bases and J dropped 6; count of bases not matched to a gene: 9. The CDR3 runs 14 residues. CDR3 sequence (DNA): TGTGCCAGCTCACCAGCGGGAGTTTTCAATGAGCAGTTCTTC. It yields the protein CASSPAGVFNEQFF.

The table lists this clone with many counts. The rearrangement joins TRBV7-6 to TRBJ2-1; 9 positions match TRBD2. V gave up 6 bases and J gave up 3 bases; unmatched junction bases: 3. In germline, CDR1 is SGHVS, CDR2 FNYEAQ. The CDR3 length is 14 residues. The CDR3 region has the DNA TGTGCCAGCAGTCCGACTAGCGGCTACAATGAGCAGTTCTTC. This gives the protein CASSPTSGYNEQFF.

The table lists this clone with many counts. The CDR3 here is CASSGGVGYTF. CDR3 nucleotides: TGTGCCAGCAGTGGGGGGGTTGGCTACACCTTC. The chain has TRBV2 and TRBJ1-2; TRBD1 is a possible D gene (5 bases). V lost 4 bases and J 7 bases, leaving 7 bases between the germline ends. The CDR3 loop spans 11 amino acids. Germline CDR1 is SNHLY and CDR2 is FYNNEI.

Of note for this clone: A read error may explain this, as a much larger clone is one base away. Distinct nucleotide sequences in the sample also encode this CDR3. The V gene is TRBV5-6, the J gene TRBJ1-5; 7 bases are shared with TRBD1. J lost 9 bases, V lost 3 bases, and 15 bases had no gene match. Germline lookup yields CDR1 SGHDT and CDR2 YYEEEE. The CDR3 totals 16 residues. The DNA of the CDR3 is TGTGCCAGCAGCTCCCAGGGGGTGGCGTCGGCCTGGCCCCAGCATTTT. Translation gives CASSSQGVASAWPQHF.

In this sample, this clone turned up many times. The V and J genes are TRBV7-2 and TRBJ2-5, with a weak D call TRBD2 (5 bases). The CDR3 is 12 amino acids. Germline CDR1 and CDR2: SGHTA and FQGNSA. Trimming left V 3 bases short and J 4 bases short, with 6 bases between. The CDR3 protein is CASSFRGETQYF. CDR3 in DNA: TGTGCCAGCAGCTTCCGGGGAGAGACCCAGTACTTC.

The chain carries TRBV6-5 and TRBJ2-7, with 8 bases fitting TRBD1. J was trimmed by 7 bases and V by 4 bases; bases with no gene match: 15. Germline CDR1 MNHEY, CDR2 SVGAGI. This CDR3 has 16 amino acids. In DNA, the CDR3 is TGTGCCAGCAGTTTACAGGGGGGCACAGAGCAGGAAGAGCAGTACTTC. Protein: CASSLQGGTEQEEQYF.

This clone was recorded many times. The chain recombines TRBV3-1 with TRBJ2-5; the D gene is possibly TRBD1 (5 bases). Trimming shortened V by 1 base and J by 5 bases, and 14 bases separated the two germline ends. This CDR3 has 15 amino acids. Germline CDR1 reads LGHDT; CDR2 reads YNNKEL (reference sequence). CDR3 in DNA: TGTGCCAGCAGCCAAGTCCAGACAGCCGCGGAGACCCAGTACTTC. It specifies CASSQVQTAAETQYF.

This chain links TRBV7-9 with TRBJ1-4, with D unresolved. CDR3 length equals 14 residues. V was clipped by 1 base and J by 8 bases, with 11 bases between them. CDR1 SEHNR and CDR2 FQNEAQ come from the germline V gene (reference sequence). Written as DNA, the CDR3 is TGTGCCAGCAGCTTAGGGGCCGTTGGGGAAAAACTGTTTTTT. Protein: CASSLGAVGEKLFF. Drawing the rest from reference TRBV7-9 and TRBJ1-4, the complete variable domain is DTGVSQNPRHKITKRGQNVTFRCDPISEHNRLYWYRQTLGQGPEFLTYFQNEAQLEKSRLLSDRFSAERPKGSFSTLEIQRTEQGDSAMYLCASSLGAVGEKLFFGSGTQLSVL.

This clone occurred many times. The chain couples TRBV6-1 to TRBJ2-4; D is perhaps TRBD2 (7 bases). Per the germline V gene, CDR1 is MNHNS and CDR2 is SASEGT. Trimming cost V 7 bases and J 3 bases, with 19 bases left between them. This CDR3 has 16 amino acids. CDR3 residues: CASTPRGGLGKNIQYF. The CDR3 nucleotides read TGTGCCAGCACCCCAAGGGGGGGCTTGGGCAAAAACATTCAGTACTTC.

Comment on this clone: The junction departs from the called germline gene at one end, perhaps through a read error. The V call is TRBV5-1, the J call TRBJ2-2; TRBD1 or TRBD2 may be the D gene (5 bases each). The germline V gene encodes CDR1 SGHRS and CDR2 YFSETQ. This CDR3 spans 17 amino acids. The CDR3 is CARSLHLDTLRTGELFF. DNA for the CDR3: TGCGCCAGAAGCTTGCACTTGGACACCCTAAGGACCGGGGAGCTGTTCTTT.